This T cell receptor beta chain was obtained from a study of early T cells in non-severe SARS-CoV-2 infection (dated by TCRdb to the early 2020s). Looking at the study overall: Because TCR sequencing was done on bulk RNA from unsorted whole blood, the alpha and beta chains could not be paired.

In its sample, this clonotype was seen many times. No antigen is known for it. No much larger clonotype is one base removed from it; base qualities were not supplied. Study-wide findings and limitations: VDJdb matching was skewed toward anti-spike CD8 responses and likely underestimated virus-specific expansions by missing private and CD4 specificities.

Library construction relied on 5' RACE. TCRdb names NextSeq 500 as the instrument used. Unique molecular identifiers were attached to individual cDNA molecules in the TCR library protocol so that sequencing error and PCR bias could be corrected. Sequencing covered both TCR alpha and beta chains, and within each sample the abundances of alpha and beta sequences were tightly co-correlated. Regarding the original processing steps: V gene, J gene and CDR3 annotation of TCR sequences was performed with Decombinator V4. Expanded TCRs were defined as changing significantly between any two time points under a Poisson model with p below 0.0001. TCR abundances were normalised to the total number of TCRs sequenced in each sample and reported as counts per million. A search of VDJdb, accessed on 1 November 2021, was run for TCRs annotated to CMV, EBV and SARS-CoV-2, with TCRs annotated for multiple antigens excluded. TCRdb trimmed public reads at Q25 via fastp, called clones via MiXCR and kept in-frame beta chains. Every distinct CDR3 protein forms one entry, paired with its most common genes and DNA. These V and J calls are TCRdb output, not the study's own analysis. Across this sample there are fewer than 30,000 distinct CDR3 sequences, with more than 3.5% seen only once. The ten largest account for approximately 14% of the sample.

A case-control design nested within a healthcare worker cohort in London, UK, was used, with weekly nasopharyngeal swab PCR tests and blood sampling performed. Healthcare workers were recruited between 23 and 31 March 2020, during the week of the UK lockdown, and were followed weekly for up to about 15 weeks. The sample comprised whole blood. The sequence derives from an adult who was a healthcare worker with PCR-confirmed SARS-CoV-2 infection or an uninfected control (not recorded which).

The CDR3 has the sequence CASSLSAPWTSGGAGGELFF. The nucleotides are TGTGCCAGCAGCCTCTCGGCCCCATGGACTAGCGGGGGGGCCGGCGGGGAGCTGTTTTTT. Recombination connected TRBV4-2 to TRBJ2-2; the junction holds 15 bases that match TRBD2. CDR3 length: 20 amino acids, cysteine to phenylalanine. Of the read, only the CDR3 DNA is kept; its 60 bases are in frame from base 1. The germline V end is reduced by 4 bases and the J end by 7 bases; junction bases left unmatched: 16. CDR1 LGHNA and CDR2 YNFKEQ are derived from the germline V gene.